Presented here are 25 T cell receptor beta chains from one specimen sequenced in a study of post-analysis software for immune sequencing data. Every TCR beta cDNA library bore unique molecular identifiers. Each CDR3 protein gets one entry after TCRdb re-called the PCR reads with MiXCR. The table shows roughly 160,000 distinct CDR3 sequences, with approximately 35% occurring only once. The material was blood, obtained after autologous hematopoietic stem cell transplantation. The source of these receptors is a girl between 5 and 17 years old with multiple sclerosis.

The chain combines TRBV4-3 with TRBJ2-3; D perhaps matches TRBD2 (6 bases). The CDR3 is made up of 16 amino acids. V lost 3 bases and J 0 bases, leaving 13 bases between the germline ends. From germline, CDR1 is LGHNA and CDR2 YSLEER. CDR3 sequence: CASSHRGGTSTDTQYF. The CDR3 DNA is TGCGCCAGCAGCCATAGGGGAGGTACTAGCACAGATACGCAGTATTTT.

This clonotype was picked up many times. The rearrangement uses TRBV27 and TRBJ1-5; D not certain. The CDR3 length is 14 residues. Germline CDR1 reads MNHEY; CDR2 reads SMNVEV (reference sequence). Trimming shortened V by 5 bases and J by 0 bases, and 8 bases separated the two germline ends. CDR3: CASSPGYSNQPQHF. Written as DNA, the CDR3 is TGTGCCAGCAGTCCCGGCTATAGCAATCAGCCCCAGCATTTT.

The rearrangement joins TRBV27 to TRBJ2-1, with D perhaps TRBD1 (5 bases). V dropped 5 bases and J dropped 7 bases, with 30 bases sitting between them. The germline V gene encodes CDR1 MNHEY and CDR2 SMNVEV (reference sequence). This CDR3 comprises 19 residues. The CDR3 coding sequence is TGTGCCAGCAGTGGGAACAGGCATGAATCGGGCTTTTCAGGGAATGAGCAGTTCTTC. It codes for CASSGNRHESGFSGNEQFF.

This clonotype was seen once. The gene calls are TRBV7-3 and TRBJ2-1; D is unclear. This CDR3 spans 13 amino acids. V lost 3 bases to trimming and J lost 5 bases, with 8 bases between them. Germline CDR1 and CDR2: SGHTA and FQGTGA. The CDR3 DNA is TGTGCCAGCAGCTTCGAGGTCAACAATGAGCAGTTCTTC. Residues: CASSFEVNNEQFF.

A few counts support this clonotype. The chain links TRBV29-1 to TRBJ1-2; 8 bases agree with TRBD1. The V gene's germline CDR1 is SQVTM and CDR2 ANQGSEA. This CDR3 region has 13 residues. V was pared by 4 bases and J by 8 bases, with 9 bases of the junction left unmatched. For the CDR3, the DNA is TGCAGCGTTGTTCAGGACAGGGCGAAGGGCTACACCTTC. It yields the protein CSVVQDRAKGYTF.

This chain connects TRBV28 to TRBJ2-7; TRBD2 aligns across 12 bases. Germline CDR1 is MDHEN and CDR2 is SYDVKM. This CDR3 is 15 amino acids long. V was clipped by 7 bases and J by 3 bases; unmatched bases: 7. The CDR3 nucleotides are TGTGCCAGCACCCTGGGACTAGCGGGTGACTACGAGCAGTACTTC. Its translation is CASTLGLAGDYEQYF.

At least ten counts were recorded for this clonotype. The chain recombines TRBV11-2 with TRBJ2-5; D is unresolved. Trimming took off 5 bases at V and 5 bases at J, with 6 bases between the two ends. Germline V gene lookup returns CDR1 SGHAT and CDR2 FQNNGV. This CDR3 region has 11 residues. CDR3 sequence: CASSRAETQYF. The CDR3, as DNA: TGTGCCAGCAGCCGAGCGGAGACCCAGTACTTC.

The table lists this clonotype with a few counts. The J gene is TRBJ2-4, the V gene TRBV12-3 or TRBV12-4, with D tentatively TRBD1 (5 bases). Trimming removed 0 bases from V and 1 base from J, with 10 bases in between. This CDR3 has 16 residues. The CDR3 spells CASSLAAKGAKNIQYF. The CDR3 region has the DNA TGTGCCAGCAGTTTAGCTGCTAAGGGGGCCAAAAACATTCAGTACTTC.

This clonotype has a handful of counts. The chain links TRBV15 to TRBJ2-1, with 7 bases identical to TRBD2. CDR3 length equals 15 residues. Germline CDR1 reads LNHNV; CDR2 reads YYDKDF (reference sequence). V gave up 0 bases and J gave up 5 bases; unmatched junction bases: 4. The CDR3 DNA sequence: TGTGCCACCAGCAGAGATTTAGCGGGTAACAATGAGCAGTTCTTC. Translating gives CATSRDLAGNNEQFF.

Relative to its sample, this clonotype is large. The chain employs TRBV7-9 and TRBJ1-6; 7 nucleotides line up with TRBD1. The CDR3 has 17 amino acids. Germline values: CDR1 SEHNR, CDR2 FQNEAQ (reference sequence). After removal of 4 bases from V and 9 bases from J, the junction contained 15 bases not matched to a gene. CDR3 nucleotide sequence: TGTGCCAGCAGCTATCATGAATTAGGGGGCGCAGGTTCACCCCTCCACTTT. Translation gives CASSYHELGGAGSPLHF.

This chain links TRBV9 with TRBJ2-7; 7 nucleotides match TRBD2. Germline-derived CDR1 and CDR2 are SGDLS and YYNGEE. The CDR3 sequence is 14 residues long. V gave up 4 bases and J gave up 4 bases; unmatched junction bases: 8. The CDR3 loop is CASSPGLVLYEQYF. In nucleotides, the CDR3 is TGTGCCAGCAGCCCCGGACTAGTCCTGTACGAGCAGTACTTC.

This clonotype was found a few times. V is TRBV6-2 or TRBV6-3 and J is TRBJ2-1; D ambiguous. Germline assignment: CDR1 MNHEY and CDR2 SVGEGT. Trimming stripped 2 bases from V and 8 bases from J, with 13 bases between. The CDR3 has 14 amino acids. CDR3 coding DNA: TGTGCCAGCAGTTACGTCGCTCGCGGCTATGAGCAGTTCTTC. Translation gives CASSYVARGYEQFF.

A note on this clonotype: One base away lies a much larger clone, so this may be a sequencing read error. CDR3 bases: TGTGCCACAGGGGGCTATAGCACAGCTACGCAGTATTTT. Its protein product is CATGGYSTATQYF. The J gene is TRBJ2-3, the V gene TRBV12-3 or TRBV12-4, with TRBD1 matching 8 bases. The CDR3 spans 13 residues.

This clonotype was seen only a few times. The chain carries TRBV27 and TRBJ2-5, with a tentative D call TRBD1 (6 bases). CDR1 is MNHEY, CDR2 SMNVEV, per germline (reference sequence). Trimming cost V 5 bases and J 2 bases, with 18 bases left between them. CDR3 length equals 16 residues. Here the CDR3 DNA reads TGTGCCAGCAGTCCCATATCCCCACAGGGACAAGAGACCCAGTACTTC. Amino acid sequence: CASSPISPQGQETQYF.

The genes are TRBV7-6 and TRBJ1-1; D unresolved. Germline CDR1 and CDR2: SGHVS and FNYEAQ. The CDR3 loop spans 14 amino acids. V was trimmed by 0 bases and J by 7 bases, leaving 12 bases between them. The CDR3 DNA follows: TGTGCCAGCAGCTTAGCGGGGAGTGGAGGTGAAGCTTTCTTT. Translation: CASSLAGSGGEAFF.

As for this clonotype: The junction departs from germline at one end; a sequencing error may be responsible. The chain links TRBV7-9 to TRBJ2-5, with D unclear. This CDR3 is 15 amino acids long. CDR1 is SEHNR, CDR2 FQNEAQ, per germline (reference sequence). In DNA form, the CDR3 reads TGCGCCAGCAGCTATAAGACTGAGTACCGAGAGACCCAGTACTTC. Translated: CASSYKTEYRETQYF.

This clonotype was counted between two and nine times. V gene TRBV12-3 or TRBV12-4 combines with J gene TRBJ2-1; D not certain. V lost 5 bases, J lost 7 bases, and 18 bases lay in between. The CDR3 has 15 amino acids. The CDR3, as DNA: TGTGCCAGCAGTGCACGCCCGGACCCGTTTAATGAGCAGTTCTTC. Amino acids: CASSARPDPFNEQFF.

This chain links TRBV28 with TRBJ1-2; D perhaps matches TRBD1 (5 bases). V dropped 3 bases and J dropped 2 bases, with 10 bases sitting between them. Looked up from germline, CDR1 is MDHEN and CDR2 is SYDVKM. CDR3 length: 14 residues. In nucleotides, the CDR3 is TGTGCCAGCAGTTTGAGACAGAGAAACTATGGCTACACCTTC. Translated: CASSLRQRNYGYTF.

The table lists this clonotype with many counts. This chain connects TRBV5-1 to TRBJ2-5; weak D call: TRBD1 (6 bases). Trimming removed 1 base from V and 1 base from J, with 20 bases in between. The CDR3 has 18 amino acids. The germline gives CDR1 SGHRS, CDR2 YFSETQ. CDR3 nucleotide sequence: TGCGCCAGCAGCTTGTTCCGGGACACAAATCCCCTCCAAGAGACCCAGTACTTC. Protein sequence: CASSLFRDTNPLQETQYF.

This clonotype has ten or more counts. This chain links TRBV10-3 with TRBJ2-7; the D gene is possibly TRBD1 (6 bases). The V gene's germline CDR1 is ENHRY and CDR2 SYGVKD. The length of the CDR3 is 13 residues. Trimming stripped 8 bases from V and 6 bases from J, with 17 bases between. Here the CDR3 DNA reads TGTGCCATCGGCGGCAGGGGACGGGGCGAGCAGTACTTC. This encodes CAIGGRGRGEQYF.

This clonotype was detected a few times. V and J are TRBV5-1 and TRBJ1-1; the D is unclear. With 4 bases removed from V and 3 bases from J, the gap between germline ends came to 13 bases. Germline CDR1 reads SGHRS; CDR2 reads YFSETQ. This CDR3 has 14 residues. Written as DNA, the CDR3 is TGCGCCAGCAGCCCTCTAGTGGGAGACACTGAAGCTTTCTTT. It yields the protein CASSPLVGDTEAFF.

Turning to this clonotype: A much larger clone is a single base away; this may be a read error. The chain joins TRBV20-1 to TRBJ2-3; D may be TRBD2 (6 bases). Deletions cut 2 bases from V and 0 bases from J, with 9 bases between. This CDR3 has 14 amino acids. CDR1 is DFQATT, CDR2 SNEGSKA, per germline (reference sequence). CDR3 amino acids: CSARYGTSTDTQYF. Here the CDR3 DNA reads TGCAGTGCTAGATATGGGACTAGCACAGATACGCAGTATTTT.

A remark on this clonotype: This may stem from a read error, because a much larger clone lies one nucleotide away. The chain employs TRBV12-3 or TRBV12-4 and TRBJ2-7; 7 nucleotides line up with TRBD1. The DNA end is more similar to TRBJ2-5, so the J call may be wrong. The CDR3 has 16 residues. CDR3 nucleotide sequence: TGTGCCAGCAGGGCACGGGGCAGGGGGTTTCAAGAGACCCAGTACTTC. Amino acids: CASRARGRGFQETQYF.

This chain links TRBV12-5 with TRBJ2-2, with TRBD2 matching 8 bases. V lost 7 bases to trimming and J lost 7 bases; unmatched junction nucleotides: 5. Germline V gene lookup returns CDR1 LGHNT and CDR2 FRNRAP. The CDR3 runs 13 residues. CDR3 protein: CASARGGSGELFF. DNA of the CDR3: TGTGCTAGTGCCCGGGGGGGCAGCGGGGAGCTGTTTTTT.

This clonotype came up many times. The gene calls are TRBV20-1 and TRBJ2-7, with a weak D call TRBD2 (5 bases). The CDR3 loop spans 15 amino acids. V lost 5 bases to trimming and J lost 3 bases, with 20 bases between them. Germline-derived CDR1 and CDR2 are DFQATT and SNEGSKA (reference sequence). The CDR3 protein is CSAGSGNGNVYEQYF. In nucleotides, the CDR3 is TGCAGTGCTGGATCCGGGAACGGGAACGTCTACGAGCAGTACTTC.